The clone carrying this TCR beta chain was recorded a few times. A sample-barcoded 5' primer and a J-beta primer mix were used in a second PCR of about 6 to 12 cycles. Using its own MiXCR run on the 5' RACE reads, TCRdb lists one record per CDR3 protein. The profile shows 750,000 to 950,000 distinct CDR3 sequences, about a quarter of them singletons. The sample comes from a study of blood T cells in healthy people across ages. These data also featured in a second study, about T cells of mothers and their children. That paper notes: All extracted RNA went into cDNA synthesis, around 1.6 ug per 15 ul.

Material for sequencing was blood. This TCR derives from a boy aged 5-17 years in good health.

The CDR3 DNA reads TGTGCCACCAGTGGGATACTAGCGGCCGGGGAGCTGTTTTTT. The encoded protein is CATSGILAAGELFF. The chain couples TRBV24-1 to TRBJ2-2, with TRBD2 matching 8 bases. This CDR3 region has 14 residues. V was clipped by 5 bases and J by 6 bases; unmatched bases: 4. Looked up from germline, CDR1 is KGHDR and CDR2 is SFDVKD.